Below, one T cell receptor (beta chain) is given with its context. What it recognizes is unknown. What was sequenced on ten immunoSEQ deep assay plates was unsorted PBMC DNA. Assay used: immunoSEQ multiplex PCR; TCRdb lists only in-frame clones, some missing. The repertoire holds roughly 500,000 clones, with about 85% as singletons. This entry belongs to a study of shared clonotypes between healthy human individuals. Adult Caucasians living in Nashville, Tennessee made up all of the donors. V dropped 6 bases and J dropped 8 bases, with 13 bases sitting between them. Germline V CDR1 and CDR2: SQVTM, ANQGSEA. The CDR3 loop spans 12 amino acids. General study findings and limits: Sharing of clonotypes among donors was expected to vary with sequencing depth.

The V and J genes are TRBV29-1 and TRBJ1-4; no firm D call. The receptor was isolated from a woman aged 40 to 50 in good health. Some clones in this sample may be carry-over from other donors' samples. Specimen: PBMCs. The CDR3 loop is CSVVDWREKLFF. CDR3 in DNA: TGCAGCGTCGTTGATTGGAGGGAAAAACTGTTTTTT.